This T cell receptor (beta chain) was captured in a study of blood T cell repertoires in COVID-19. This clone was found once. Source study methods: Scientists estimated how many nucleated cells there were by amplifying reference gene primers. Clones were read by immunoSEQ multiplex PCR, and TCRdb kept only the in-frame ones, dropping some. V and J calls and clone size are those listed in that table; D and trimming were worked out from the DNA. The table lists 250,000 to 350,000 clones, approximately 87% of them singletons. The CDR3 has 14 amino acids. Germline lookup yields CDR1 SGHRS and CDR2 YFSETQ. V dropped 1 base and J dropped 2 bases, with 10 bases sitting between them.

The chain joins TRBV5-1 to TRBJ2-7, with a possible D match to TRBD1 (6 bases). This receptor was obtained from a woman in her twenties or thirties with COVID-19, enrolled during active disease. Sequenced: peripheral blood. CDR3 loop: CASSLNREAYEQYF. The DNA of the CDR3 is TGCGCCAGCAGCTTGAACAGGGAAGCCTACGAGCAGTACTTC. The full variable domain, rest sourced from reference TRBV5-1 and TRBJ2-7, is KAGVTQTPRYLIKTRGQQVTLSCSPISGHRSVSWYQQTPGQGLQFLFEYFSETQRNKGNFPGRFSGRQFSNSRSEMNVSTLELGDSALYLCASSLNREAYEQYFGPGTRLTVT.